The clone carrying this T cell receptor (beta chain) was found many times. This CDR3 has 14 amino acids. Germline loops: CDR1 DFQATT, CDR2 SNEGSKA (reference sequence). The junction had 6 bases not matched to a gene; V was cut back by 3 bases and J by 4 bases. Using RNA transcripts as the source, TCR beta CDR3 regions were amplified. HTBI primers were used for first-round RT-PCR of the TCR CDR3. TCRdb ran MiXCR on the multiplex PCR reads and lists one entry per CDR3 protein. The repertoire consists of some 200,000 distinct CDR3 sequences, with 17% occurring once and the leading ten covering around 50%. These data belong to a study of T cells in Graves' hyperthyroidism and ophthalmopathy.

The chain links TRBV20-1 to TRBJ2-1; 7 bases map to TRBD2. The sequence was obtained from a man between 45 and 60 years old with Graves' hyperthyroidism. Specimen: blood. CDR3 in amino acids: CSASGRSFYNEQFF. The CDR3 DNA sequence: TGCAGTGCTAGCGGGAGGTCGTTTTACAATGAGCAGTTCTTC.